The 20 T cell receptor beta chains in this list originate from one sample, sequenced in a study of vaccination effects on CD4 cells after COVID-19. Their antigen targets remain unknown. The authors isolated CD4+ T cells after 9 to 10 days of culture. Data came from immunoSEQ multiplex PCR; TCRdb stores just in-frame clones and leaves some out. The sample comprises tens of thousands of clones, 73% of which are singletons, and 9.5% to 12% rests with the top ten. This specimen consisted of CD4+ T cells from PBMCs cultured without peptide, obtained before COVID-19 vaccination. The receptors come from a human donor who received a COVID-19 vaccine.

The CDR3 DNA follows: TGTGCCATCAGTGAGTCGCCGAATGAGCAGTTCTTC. Translation: CAISESPNEQFF. The J gene is TRBJ2-1, the V gene TRBV10-3; D is ambiguous. Germline loops: CDR1 ENHRY, CDR2 SYGVKD. There are 12 residues in the CDR3. V lost 0 bases, J lost 7 bases, and 4 bases lay in between.

The DNA of the CDR3 is TGTGCCAGCACCTTTACCCGACCCGGGACAGGGAACACTGAAGCTTTCTTT. This codes for CASTFTRPGTGNTEAFF. The genes are TRBV7-9 and TRBJ1-1; 8 bases align to TRBD1. The CDR3 has 17 amino acids. Germline V gene sequence: CDR1 SEHNR, CDR2 FQNEAQ (reference sequence). V dropped 7 bases and J dropped 1; count of bases not matched to a gene: 14.

This clone was seen more than once but under ten times. V gene TRBV2 combines with J gene TRBJ1-2; D uncertain. Between the trimmed V and J ends, which lost 4 bases and 7 bases, there was a span of 7 bases. CDR3 size: 11 residues. Germline V gene lookup returns CDR1 SNHLY and CDR2 FYNNEI. The CDR3 region has the DNA TGTGCCAGCAGTGGCGGACGTGGCTACACCTTC. Encoded protein: CASSGGRGYTF.

V is TRBV5-4 and J is TRBJ2-3; 9 bases map to TRBD2. After removal of 0 bases from V and 1 base from J, the junction contained 9 bases not matched to a gene. The germline V gene has CDR1 SGHNT and CDR2 YYREEE (reference sequence). The CDR3 runs to 18 residues. CDR3 residues: CASSLEISGRRRTDTQYF. The CDR3 region has the DNA TGTGCCAGCAGCTTGGAGATTAGCGGGAGACGGCGCACAGATACGCAGTATTTT. The variable domain in full, with the rest retrieved from reference TRBV5-4 and TRBJ2-3, is ETGVTQSPTHLIKTRGQQVTLRCSSQSGHNTVSWYQQALGQGPQFIFQYYREEENGRGNFPPRFSGLQFPNYSSELNVNALELDDSALYLCASSLEISGRRRTDTQYFGPGTRLTVL.

The chain combines TRBV7-3 with TRBJ2-1, with 10 bases matching TRBD1. J was trimmed by 6 bases and V by 1 base; bases with no gene match: 6. The CDR3 extends over 16 amino acids. In germline, CDR1 is SGHTA, CDR2 FQGTGA. Here the CDR3 DNA reads TGTGCCAGCAGCTTAAGTGGGACAGGGGTGTTCAATGAGCAGTTCTTC. Protein product: CASSLSGTGVFNEQFF.

The chain combines TRBV18 with TRBJ1-3; D ambiguous. CDR1 is KGHSH, CDR2 LQKENI, per germline. Trimming removed 3 bases from V and 0 bases from J, with 9 bases in between. The CDR3 covers 15 residues. The CDR3 nucleotides are TGTGCCAGCTCACCTCGGTATCTCTCTGGAAACACCATATATTTT. Amino acids: CASSPRYLSGNTIYF.

The genes are TRBV3-1 (or the pseudogene TRBV3-2) and TRBJ1-1; D perhaps matches TRBD1 (6 bases). V was cut by 1 base and J by 6 bases, with 12 bases left in between. CDR1 is LGHDT, CDR2 YNNKEL, per germline (reference sequence). The CDR3 consists of 14 residues. CDR3 in DNA: TGTGCCAGCAGCCAAGGGGGGGCTTCGGCTGAAGCTTTCTTT. Its protein product is CASSQGGASAEAFF.

This clone was detected only once. V is TRBV28 and J is TRBJ1-1, with 7 bases aligning to TRBD1. This CDR3 comprises 13 residues. Germline loops: CDR1 MDHEN, CDR2 SYDVKM. After removal of 5 bases from V and 5 bases from J, the junction contained 5 bases not matched to a gene. CDR3 DNA sequence: TGTGCCAGCAGTCCTCCAGGGGGAACTGAAGCTTTCTTT. This encodes CASSPPGGTEAFF.

The V gene is TRBV15, the J gene TRBJ1-6, with 8 positions matching TRBD1. The germline CDR1 and CDR2 sequences are LNHNV and YYDKDF (reference sequence). This CDR3 comprises 19 residues. V trimming: 5 bases; J trimming: 1 base; junction bases outside the gene matches: 13. As DNA, the CDR3 is TGTGCCACCAGCCTTTCCCAGGGGGCGAGGGCGTCCTATAATTCACCCCTCCACTTT. As protein: CATSLSQGARASYNSPLHF.

This clone was detected only a few times. The chain employs TRBV19 and TRBJ2-3; 10 nucleotides match TRBD1. Per germline, CDR1 LNHDA and CDR2 SQIVND (reference sequence). J gave up 4 bases and V 5 bases, and 3 bases lay outside the gene matches. The CDR3 runs to 14 residues. The CDR3 DNA sequence: TGTGCCAGTAGTCAGACAGGGGGCTCAGATACGCAGTATTTT. Protein sequence: CASSQTGGSDTQYF.

The rearrangement links TRBV27 to TRBJ2-7, with a possible D match to TRBD2 (6 bases). Germline V lookup: CDR1 MNHEY, CDR2 SMNVEV (reference sequence). The CDR3 contains 13 residues. Trimming left V 4 bases short and J 0 bases short, with 7 bases between. CDR3 sequence reads: CASSWRDSYEQYF. For the CDR3, the DNA is TGTGCCAGCAGTTGGAGGGACTCCTACGAGCAGTACTTC.

This sequence joins TRBV28 and TRBJ2-5, with D perhaps matching TRBD2 (5 bases). Trimming cost V 8 bases and J 1 base, with 17 bases left between them. The CDR3 sequence is 15 residues long. Germline CDR1 MDHEN, CDR2 SYDVKM. The CDR3 loop is CASAPSLGPQETQYF. In nucleotides, the CDR3 is TGTGCCAGCGCTCCGTCACTAGGGCCCCAAGAGACCCAGTACTTC.

The rearrangement links TRBV20-1 to TRBJ2-5; the match to TRBD2 covers 16 bases. The V gene end was trimmed by 3 bases and the J gene end by 3 bases; junction bases not matched to a gene: 1. From germline, CDR1 is DFQATT and CDR2 SNEGSKA (reference sequence). This CDR3 spans 15 amino acids. CDR3 region: CSASGTSGREETQYF. In nucleotides, the CDR3 is TGCAGTGCTAGTGGGACTAGCGGGAGGGAAGAGACCCAGTACTTC.

V gene TRBV6-5 combines with J gene TRBJ1-6, with D perhaps matching TRBD1 (5 bases). Germline V gene data show CDR1 as MNHEY and CDR2 as SVGAGI. V shed 7 bases and J shed 7 bases, with 8 bases lying between them. CDR3 length equals 12 residues. CDR3 residues: CASMTENSPLHF. The CDR3, as DNA: TGTGCCAGCATGACAGAAAATTCACCCCTCCACTTT.

V gene TRBV5-1 combines with J gene TRBJ2-5, with 8 bases identical to TRBD1. Germline V gene lookup returns CDR1 SGHRS and CDR2 YFSETQ. Losses at the gene ends were 3 bases for V and 5 bases for J; bases not matched to a gene: 6. The CDR3 length is 14 residues. CDR3 coding DNA: TGCGCCAGCAGCTCCACAGGGGGTCGGGAGACCCAGTACTTC. This encodes CASSSTGGRETQYF. The full variable domain, with the rest looked up from reference TRBV5-1 and TRBJ2-5, is KAGVTQTPRYLIKTRGQQVTLSCSPISGHRSVSWYQQTPGQGLQFLFEYFSETQRNKGNFPGRFSGRQFSNSRSEMNVSTLELGDSALYLCASSSTGGRETQYFGPGTRLLVL.

V is TRBV10-3 and J is TRBJ2-2, with TRBD1 identical over 7 bases. After removal of 0 bases from V and 5 bases from J, the junction contained 3 bases not matched to a gene. The CDR3 has 15 amino acids. Germline V gene data show CDR1 as ENHRY and CDR2 as SYGVKD. CDR3 sequence (DNA): TGTGCCATCAGTGAGTCGAACAGGGGAACCGGGGAGCTGTTTTTT. Its translation is CAISESNRGTGELFF.

The chain links TRBV7-2 to TRBJ2-5, with 7 bases lining up with TRBD1. V lost 4 bases, J lost 4 bases, and 3 bases stayed unmatched. The CDR3 is made up of 13 amino acids. Germline CDR1 and CDR2: SGHTA and FQGNSA. This CDR3 reads CASSSTGIETQYF. CDR3 DNA: TGTGCCAGCAGCTCGACAGGGATAGAGACCCAGTACTTC.

The chain uses TRBV28 and TRBJ2-1; the match to TRBD2 covers 8 bases. This CDR3 spans 14 amino acids. Germline lookup yields CDR1 MDHEN and CDR2 SYDVKM. The V gene end was trimmed by 1 base and the J gene end by 9 bases; junction bases not matched to a gene: 5. The CDR3 DNA is TGTGCCAGCAGTTTATCCAGCGGGAGTGGTGAGCAGTTCTTC. This translates into CASSLSSGSGEQFF.

The rearrangement joins TRBV5-8 to TRBJ2-6, with D unclear. Trimming shortened V by 0 bases and J by 0 bases, and 7 bases separated the two germline ends. Germline V lookup: CDR1 SGHTS, CDR2 YDEGEE. The CDR3 extends over 16 amino acids. The CDR3 region is CASSLAVGSGANVLTF. CDR3 bases: TGTGCCAGCAGCTTGGCCGTGGGCTCTGGGGCCAACGTCCTGACTTTC.

The gene calls are TRBV15 and TRBJ2-7, with TRBD1 matching over 7 bases. This CDR3 has 13 amino acids. Germline CDR1 reads LNHNV; CDR2 reads YYDKDF (reference sequence). V gave up 5 bases and J gave up 2 bases; unmatched junction bases: 3. Here the CDR3 DNA reads TGTGCCACCAGCGCCGGGACAGCCTACGAGCAGTACTTC. Protein product: CATSAGTAYEQYF.